The subject of this entry is one T cell receptor beta chain. This clonotype was observed a few times. The target of this receptor is not known. No quality values exist for individual bases; no much larger clone is one base distant. This specimen comes from a study of T-cell reconstitution after alpha-beta-depleted transplantation in children (TCRdb year 2016). Broadly, across the study: Using TCR repertoire profiling, the study followed T-cell immune reconstitution in a quantitative way in children after TCRalphabeta/CD19-depleted allogeneic hematopoietic cell transplantation. The paper's findings and limits, for the study overall: In some patients, the high TCRbeta diversity seen at day 60 was put down to recipient T cells and intrathymic progenitors that had survived conditioning. Hyperexpanded clone frequencies declined over subsequent months; after one year, T-cell counts and TCRbeta diversity were mostly attributed to newly produced T cells. Apparently early alphabetaT-cell count recovery about two months after transplant reportedly relied on only several hundred rapidly expanded clones derived from non-depleted graft cells.

Library method: PCR. Sequenced on an Illumina HiSeq 2500. TCR libraries were prepared with molecular barcoding, using unique molecular identifiers to normalize TCRbeta repertoire quantification. The public reads were reanalyzed by TCRdb: fastp trimming at Q25, MiXCR alignment, in-frame beta chains only. Each CDR3 protein gets just one entry, which takes the most common genes and DNA from the rows behind it. Recorded for this sample are a few hundred thousand distinct CDR3 sequences; 20% to 30% of them occurred a single time. Of the sample, around 36% is held by the ten largest clones. The germline V gene (reference sequence) supplies CDR1 SEHNR and CDR2 FQNEAQ. At the junction V is shortened by 4 bases and J by 5 bases; bases outside the gene matches: 8. Its CDR3 holds 16 amino acids, cysteine through phenylalanine. The kept DNA is CDR3 alone, 48 bases in frame from the first base. What the treatment or condition label conveys for this sample: allogeneic hematopoietic cell transplantation with graft depleted of TCRalphabeta T cells and CD19 B cells. TCRalphabeta/CD19-depleted allogeneic hematopoietic cell grafts were given to the transplant recipients, all of whom were children.

The TCR comes from a boy under two years old with Wiskott-Aldrich syndrome, due to receive a stem cell transplant. The sequenced sample was PBMCs, obtained before TCRalphabeta/CD19-depleted stem cell transplant. The V and J genes are TRBV7-9 and TRBJ2-7; TRBD2 fits 13 bases in the junction. In nucleotides, the sequence is TGTGCCAGCAGCTCCTGGACTAGCGGGAGTAAGAACGAGCAGTACTTC. It translates as CASSSWTSGSKNEQYF. With all but the CDR3 taken from the reference TRBV7-9 and TRBJ2-7 genes, the full variable domain is: DTGVSQNPRHKITKRGQNVTFRCDPISEHNRLYWYRQTLGQGPEFLTYFQNEAQLEKSRLLSDRFSAERPKGSFSTLEIQRTEQGDSAMYLCASSSWTSGSKNEQYFGPGTRLTVT.